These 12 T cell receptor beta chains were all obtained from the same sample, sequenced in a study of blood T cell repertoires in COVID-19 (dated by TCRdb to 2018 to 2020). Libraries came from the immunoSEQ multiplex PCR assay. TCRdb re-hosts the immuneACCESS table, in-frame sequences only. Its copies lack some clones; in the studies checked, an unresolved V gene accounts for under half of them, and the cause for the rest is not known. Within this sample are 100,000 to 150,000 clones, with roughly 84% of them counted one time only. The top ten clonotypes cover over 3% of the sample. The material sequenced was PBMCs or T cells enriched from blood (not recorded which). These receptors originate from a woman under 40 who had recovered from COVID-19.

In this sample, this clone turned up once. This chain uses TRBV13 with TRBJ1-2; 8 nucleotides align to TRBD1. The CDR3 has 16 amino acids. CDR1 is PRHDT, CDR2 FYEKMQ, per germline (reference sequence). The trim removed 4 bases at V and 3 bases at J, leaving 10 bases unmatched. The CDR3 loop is CASSSQTGAKYYGYTF. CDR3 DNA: TGTGCCAGCAGCTCCCAGACAGGGGCGAAGTACTATGGCTACACCTTC.

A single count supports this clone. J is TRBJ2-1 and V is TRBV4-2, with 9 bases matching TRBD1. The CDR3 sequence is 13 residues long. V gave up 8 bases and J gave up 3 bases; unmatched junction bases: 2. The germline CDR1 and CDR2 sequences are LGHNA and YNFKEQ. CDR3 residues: CASSGQGYNEQFF. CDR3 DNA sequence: TGTGCCAGCTCGGGACAGGGCTACAATGAGCAGTTCTTC.

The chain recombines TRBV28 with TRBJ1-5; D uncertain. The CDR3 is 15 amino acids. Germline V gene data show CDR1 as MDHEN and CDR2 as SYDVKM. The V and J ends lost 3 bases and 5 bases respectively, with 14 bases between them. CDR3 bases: TGTGCCAGCAGTTTTCCGGGAACGGAGGATCAGCCCCAGCATTTT. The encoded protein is CASSFPGTEDQPQHF.

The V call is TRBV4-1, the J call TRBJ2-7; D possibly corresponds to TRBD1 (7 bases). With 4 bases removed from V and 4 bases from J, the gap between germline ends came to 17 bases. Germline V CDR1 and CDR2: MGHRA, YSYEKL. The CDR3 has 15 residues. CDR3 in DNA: TGCGCCAGCAGCCCACAGGGGCCGGGGGTTTACGAGCAGTACTTC. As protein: CASSPQGPGVYEQYF.

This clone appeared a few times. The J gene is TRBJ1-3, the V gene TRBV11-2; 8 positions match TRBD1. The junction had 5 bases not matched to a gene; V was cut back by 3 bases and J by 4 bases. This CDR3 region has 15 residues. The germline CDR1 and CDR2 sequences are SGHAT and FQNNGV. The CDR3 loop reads CASSLTGAPGNTIYF. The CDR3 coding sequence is TGTGCCAGCAGCTTGACAGGGGCGCCAGGAAACACCATATATTTT.

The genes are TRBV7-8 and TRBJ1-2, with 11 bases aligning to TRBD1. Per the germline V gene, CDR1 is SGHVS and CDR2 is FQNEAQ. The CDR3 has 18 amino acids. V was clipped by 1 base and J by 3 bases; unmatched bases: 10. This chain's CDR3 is CASSLVGPGTGGYYGYTF. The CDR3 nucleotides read TGTGCCAGCAGCTTAGTCGGGCCCGGGACAGGGGGGTACTATGGCTACACCTTC.

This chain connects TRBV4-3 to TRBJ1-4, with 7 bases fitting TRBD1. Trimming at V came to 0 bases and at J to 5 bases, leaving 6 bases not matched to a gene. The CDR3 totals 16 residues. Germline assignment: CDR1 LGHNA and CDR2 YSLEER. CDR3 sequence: CASSQDEGTDNEKLFF. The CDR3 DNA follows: TGCGCCAGCAGCCAAGATGAAGGGACAGACAATGAAAAACTGTTTTTT.

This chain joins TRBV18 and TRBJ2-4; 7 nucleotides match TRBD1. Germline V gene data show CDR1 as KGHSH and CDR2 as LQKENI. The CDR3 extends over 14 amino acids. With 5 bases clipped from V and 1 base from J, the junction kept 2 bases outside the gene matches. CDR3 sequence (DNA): TGTGCCAGCTCATCGGACAGGGCCAAAAACATTCAGTACTTC. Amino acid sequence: CASSSDRAKNIQYF.

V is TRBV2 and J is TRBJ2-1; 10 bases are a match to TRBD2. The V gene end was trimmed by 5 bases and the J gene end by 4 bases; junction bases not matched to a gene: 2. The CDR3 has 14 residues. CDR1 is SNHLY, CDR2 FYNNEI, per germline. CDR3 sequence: CASSRTSGYNEQFF. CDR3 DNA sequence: TGTGCCAGCAGTCGGACTAGCGGTTACAATGAGCAGTTCTTC.

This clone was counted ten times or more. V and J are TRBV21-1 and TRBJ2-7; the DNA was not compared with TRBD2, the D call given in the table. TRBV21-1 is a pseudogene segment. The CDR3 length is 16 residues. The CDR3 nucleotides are TGTGCCAGCAGCAAAGCGAGGTGCGGGGGCGGCCACGAGCAGTACTTC. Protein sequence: CASSKARCGGGHEQYF.

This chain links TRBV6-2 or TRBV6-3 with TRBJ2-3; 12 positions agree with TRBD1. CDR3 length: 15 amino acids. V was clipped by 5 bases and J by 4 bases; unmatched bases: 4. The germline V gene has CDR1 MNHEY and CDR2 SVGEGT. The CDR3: CASSRDRGPSDTQYF. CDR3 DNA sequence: TGTGCCAGCAGTCGGGACAGGGGGCCGTCAGATACGCAGTATTTT.

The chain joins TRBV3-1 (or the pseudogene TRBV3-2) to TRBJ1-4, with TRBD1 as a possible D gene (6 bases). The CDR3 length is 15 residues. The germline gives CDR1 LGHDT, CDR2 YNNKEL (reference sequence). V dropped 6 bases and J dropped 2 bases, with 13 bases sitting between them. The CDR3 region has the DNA TGTGCCAGCAGAGCCCGGGGGGCTACTAATGAAAAACTGTTTTTT. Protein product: CASRARGATNEKLFF.